Here is one TCR beta chain with its context. The sample belongs to a study of blood T cell repertoires in COVID-19. As for the study in general: Collection of acute and convalescent COVID-19 samples took place in the United States, Italy and Spain.

With V trimmed by 5 bases and J by 0 bases, 6 bases remained unmatched. Per germline, CDR1 MNHEY and CDR2 SMNVEV (reference sequence). The CDR3 totals 16 residues. In the original workflow: Scientists estimated how many nucleated cells there were by amplifying reference gene primers. Some clones are missing from TCRdb's copy, which holds only in-frame ones; the method was immunoSEQ multiplex PCR. V and J calls and clone size are copied from that table; D and trimming were computed from the DNA. The table records some 200,000 clones, around 76% of them present only once. The sequenced sample consisted of peripheral blood. This chain connects TRBV27 to TRBJ2-4; 8 bases are shared with TRBD1. This sequence originates from a woman aged 45-59 years with active or convalescent COVID-19. CDR3 nucleotides: TGTGCCAGCAGTAAGACAGGGGAACTAGCCAAAAACATTCAGTACTTC. Protein product: CASSKTGELAKNIQYF.